This T cell receptor (beta chain) originates from a study of cytotoxic CD8 clonotypes in ibrutinib-treated CLL. About the study: Of the patients, over ten were relapsed/refractory, around 16 treatment-naive and 17 to 18 IGHV unmutated. Study findings and constraints: Sampling times (in sustained-remission versus progressing patients) were not the same. T-cell clonality at baseline went above that of age-matched healthy donors and rose and fell with circulating CD8+ T-cell counts.

Profiled with immunoSEQ multiplex PCR; TCRdb holds only in-frame clones, not every one. The sample records approximately 47,000 clones, approximately 65% being singletons. On this clone itself: Its cognate antigen is unknown.

The CDR3 covers 14 residues. From germline, CDR1 is SGHTA and CDR2 FQGTGA. V shed 4 bases, J shed 9 bases, and the junction held 11 bases outside the gene matches. This chain connects TRBV7-3 to TRBJ2-7; 8 bases are a match to TRBD2. This TCR was recovered from a human donor with chronic lymphocytic leukemia. The input for sequencing was PBMCs, taken after 24 months of ibrutinib treatment. The CDR3 sequence is CASSSGGPPVGQYF. CDR3 coding DNA: TGTGCCAGCAGCTCGGGGGGGCCTCCCGTAGGGCAGTACTTC.